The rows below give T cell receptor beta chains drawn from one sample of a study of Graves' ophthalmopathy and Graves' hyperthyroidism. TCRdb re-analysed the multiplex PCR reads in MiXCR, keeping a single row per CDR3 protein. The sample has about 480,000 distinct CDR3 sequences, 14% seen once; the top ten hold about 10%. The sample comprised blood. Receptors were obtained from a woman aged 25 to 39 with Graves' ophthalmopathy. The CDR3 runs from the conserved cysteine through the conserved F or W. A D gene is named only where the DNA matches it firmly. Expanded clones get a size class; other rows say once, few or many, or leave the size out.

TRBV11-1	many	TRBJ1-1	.	TGTGCCAGCAGCTTAGGTGCCAAGGGGATGAACACTGAAGCTTTCTTT	CASSLGAKGMNTEAFF
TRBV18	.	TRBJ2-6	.	TGTGCCAGCTCGCACGACAGCCCTGGGGCCAACGTCCTGACTTTC	CASSHDSPGANVLTF
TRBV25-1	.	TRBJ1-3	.	TGTGCCAGCAGGACAGCCGCTGGAAACACCATATATTTT	CASRTAAGNTIYF
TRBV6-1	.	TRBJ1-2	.	TGTGCCAGCAGTCCCCGGACCGATCCGGACGGTGGCTACACCTTC	CASSPRTDPDGGYTF
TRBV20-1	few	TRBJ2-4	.	TGCAGTGCTAGAGATCTCCGGGAAACCAAAAACATTCAGTACTTC	CSARDLRETKNIQYF
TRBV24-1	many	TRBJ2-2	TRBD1	TGTGCCACCAGTGGAGGGACAGGCGGAACCGGGGAGCTGTTTTTT	CATSGGTGGTGELFF
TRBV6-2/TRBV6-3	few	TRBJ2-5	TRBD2	TGTGCCAGCAGTTACCTCAGACTAGCGGGGGGTCTCCTCCAAGAGACCCAGTACTTC	CASSYLRLAGGLLQETQYF
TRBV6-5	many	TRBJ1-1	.	TGTGCCAGCAGTTCCCCGGACAAGATGAACACTGAAGCTTTCTTT	CASSSPDKMNTEAFF
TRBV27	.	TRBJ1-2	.	TGTGCCAGCAGTTTGCCCGGGAGCGGCTACACCTTC	CASSLPGSGYTF
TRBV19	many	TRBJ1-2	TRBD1	TGTGCCAGTAGCTTCCCCCCAGGGGGAAGGTCCTATGGCTACACCTTC	CASSFPPGGRSYGYTF
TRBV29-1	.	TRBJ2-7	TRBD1	TGCAGCGTCGGGGACAGTTGGTACGAGCAGTACTTC	CSVGDSWYEQYF
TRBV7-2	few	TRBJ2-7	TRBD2	TGTGCCAGCAGCTCGGTAGCGGGATTTTCCCACGAGCAGTACTTC	CASSSVAGFSHEQYF
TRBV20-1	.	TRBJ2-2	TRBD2	TGCAGTGCTTCCCGGACTAGCGGGAGCAGCGGGGAGCTGTTTTTT	CSASRTSGSSGELFF
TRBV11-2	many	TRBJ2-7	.	TGTGCCAGCAGCTTTGGGCTCGGCGGGACCTACGAGCAGTACTTC	CASSFGLGGTYEQYF
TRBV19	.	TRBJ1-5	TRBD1	TGTGCCAGTAGTAGGTCCCGCGGACAGGGAGGGGGTCAGCCCCAGCATTTT	CASSRSRGQGGGQPQHF
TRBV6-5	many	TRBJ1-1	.	TGTGCCAGCAGTTACGGTCCAAGTGAAGCTTTCTTT	CASSYGPSEAFF
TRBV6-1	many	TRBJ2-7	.	TGTGCCAGCACCGATGGACGTAGCTGGACCTACGAGCAGTACTTC	CASTDGRSWTYEQYF
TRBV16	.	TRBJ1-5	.	TGTGCCAGCAGCCACTTGGGATTGGATAGCAATCAGCCCCAGCATTTT	CASSHLGLDSNQPQHF
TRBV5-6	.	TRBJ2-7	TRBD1	TGTGCCAGCAGCTTGATAACAGGGGGCCGCCGCTACGAGCAGTACTTC	CASSLITGGRRYEQYF
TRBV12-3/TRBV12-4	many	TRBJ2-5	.	TGTGCCAGCAGTTTAACCGCAGGGGTAAAGACCCAGTACTTC	CASSLTAGVKTQYF
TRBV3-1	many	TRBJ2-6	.	TGTGCCAGCACCACAGGGCTCTCTGGGGCCAACGTCCTGACTTTC	CASTTGLSGANVLTF
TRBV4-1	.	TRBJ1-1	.	TGCGCCAGCAGTCCCGACAGCCTTTGGACTGAAGCTTTCTTT	CASSPDSLWTEAFF
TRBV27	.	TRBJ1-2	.	TGTGCCAGCAGTCCAAAGTTCCCGGATATCTATGGCTACACCTTC	CASSPKFPDIYGYTF
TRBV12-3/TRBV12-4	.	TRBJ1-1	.	TGTGCCAGCAGGCTAACTAAGGGTATTTCTGAAGCTTTCTTT	CASRLTKGISEAFF
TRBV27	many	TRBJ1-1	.	TGTGCCAGGGCAAGAGGGGACGGGCTAAAGAACACTGAAGCTTTCTTT	CARARGDGLKNTEAFF
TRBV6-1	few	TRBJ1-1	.	TGTGCCAGCAGCCCAGGACAGCTACTGAACACTGAAGCTTTCTTT	CASSPGQLLNTEAFF
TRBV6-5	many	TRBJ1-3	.	TGTGCCAGCAGTTGGGGACGCCCAACCTCTGGAAACACCATATATTTT	CASSWGRPTSGNTIYF
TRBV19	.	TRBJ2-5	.	TGTGCCAGTGCGCTAGACCAAGAGACCCAGTACTTC	CASALDQETQYF
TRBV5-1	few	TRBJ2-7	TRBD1	TGCGCCAGCAGCCCCTCCGGACAGGTCGCCTACGAGCAGTACTTC	CASSPSGQVAYEQYF
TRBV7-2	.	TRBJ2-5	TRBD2	TGTGCCAGCAGCTCCTGGAGCGGGAGAACTCAAGAGACCCAGTACTTC	CASSSWSGRTQETQYF
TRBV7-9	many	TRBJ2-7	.	TGTGCCAGCAGCCGCCCAACCTACGAGCAGTACTTC	CASSRPTYEQYF
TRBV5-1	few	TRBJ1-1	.	TGCGCCAGCAGCTGGACTGACGGGTGGAACACTGAAGCTTTCTTT	CASSWTDGWNTEAFF